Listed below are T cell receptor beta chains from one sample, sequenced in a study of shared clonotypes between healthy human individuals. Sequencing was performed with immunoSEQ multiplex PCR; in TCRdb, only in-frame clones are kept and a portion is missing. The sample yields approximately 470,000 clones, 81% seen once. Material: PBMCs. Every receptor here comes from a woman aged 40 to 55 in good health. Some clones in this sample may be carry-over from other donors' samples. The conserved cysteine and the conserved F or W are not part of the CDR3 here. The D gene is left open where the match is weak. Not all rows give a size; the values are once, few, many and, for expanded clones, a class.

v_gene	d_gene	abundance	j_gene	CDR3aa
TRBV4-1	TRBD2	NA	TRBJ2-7	ASSRSAGGTYEQY
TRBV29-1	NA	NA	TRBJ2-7	SVARAGLYEQY
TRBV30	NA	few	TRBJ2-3	AWSVGADTQY
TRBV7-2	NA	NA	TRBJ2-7	ASSRGWLEQY
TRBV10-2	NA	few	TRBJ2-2	ASREVLVTGELF
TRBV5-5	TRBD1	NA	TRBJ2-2	ASSPTGLDTGELF
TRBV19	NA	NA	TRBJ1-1	ASRTRAQDNVNTEAF
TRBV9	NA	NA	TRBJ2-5	ASSVARGETQY
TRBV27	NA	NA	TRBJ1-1	ASSLQGMNTEAF
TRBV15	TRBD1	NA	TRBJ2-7	ATSRDPDRGTYEQY
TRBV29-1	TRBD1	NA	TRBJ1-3	SVGTGVGNTIY
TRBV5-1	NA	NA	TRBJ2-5	ASSLEATETQY
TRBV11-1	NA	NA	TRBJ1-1	ASSFSPGNTEAF
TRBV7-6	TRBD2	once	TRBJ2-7	ASSLGTSGAFPSYEQY
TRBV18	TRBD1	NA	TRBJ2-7	ASSPGDSREQY
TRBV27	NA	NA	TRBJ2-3	ASSLWQGADTQY
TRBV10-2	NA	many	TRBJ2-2	ASRQGGTGELF
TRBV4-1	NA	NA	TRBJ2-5	ASSQVGPHETQY
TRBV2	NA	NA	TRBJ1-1	ASREGRMNTEAF
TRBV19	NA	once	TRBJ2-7	ASSITGVSYEQY
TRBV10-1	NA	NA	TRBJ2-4	ASSEALGEMTIQY
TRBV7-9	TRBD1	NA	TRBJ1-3	AGAGGSGNTIY
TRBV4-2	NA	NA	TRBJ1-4	ASSQVFGLNEKLF
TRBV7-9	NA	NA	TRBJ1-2	ASSPRPQGIGGYT
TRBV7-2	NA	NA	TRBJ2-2	ASSLLALTTGNTGELF
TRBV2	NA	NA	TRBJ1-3	ASRQVKDTIY
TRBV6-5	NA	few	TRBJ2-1	ASRKAKRIYNEQF
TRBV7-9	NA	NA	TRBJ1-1	ASSFPLSTEAF
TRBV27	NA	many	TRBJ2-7	ASSLRARPERYEQY
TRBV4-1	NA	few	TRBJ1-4	ASSQVAGVNEKLF
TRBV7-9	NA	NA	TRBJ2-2	ASSGPREAGAGELF
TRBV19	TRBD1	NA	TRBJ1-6	AGSIGQGISPLH
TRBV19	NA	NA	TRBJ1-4	ASALVLGEKLF
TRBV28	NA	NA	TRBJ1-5	ASSPMTWGGNQPQH
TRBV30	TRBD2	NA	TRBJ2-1	ACQSGGSYNEQF
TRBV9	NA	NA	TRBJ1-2	ASSPGTGTGNYGYT
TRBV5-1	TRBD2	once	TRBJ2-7	ARNISGRGYEQY
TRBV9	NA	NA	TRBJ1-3	ASSVDASSGNTIY
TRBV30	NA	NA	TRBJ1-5	AWSVLGNQPQH
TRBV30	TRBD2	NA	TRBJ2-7	AWSRGLAGSYEQY
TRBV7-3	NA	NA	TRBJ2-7	ASSQGGLQGPALYEQY
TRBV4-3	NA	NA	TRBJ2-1	ASSQERRSSYNEQF
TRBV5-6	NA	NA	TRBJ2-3	ASSLADTQY
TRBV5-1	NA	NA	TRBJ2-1	ASSSGPIPNEQF
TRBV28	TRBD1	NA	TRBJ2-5	ASSQDREEETQY
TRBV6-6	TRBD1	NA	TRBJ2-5	ASSYTQQGAGETQY
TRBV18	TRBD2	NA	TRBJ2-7	ASSTGLAGSYEQY
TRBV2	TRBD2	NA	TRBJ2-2	ASIQGTSGELF
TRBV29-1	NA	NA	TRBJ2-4	SVVGGGISNIQY
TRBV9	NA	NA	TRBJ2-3	ASSAVTGMKGTDTQY
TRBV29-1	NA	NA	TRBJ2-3	SLLPPGITDTQY
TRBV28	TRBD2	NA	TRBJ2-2	ASSFRDYRTGAGELF